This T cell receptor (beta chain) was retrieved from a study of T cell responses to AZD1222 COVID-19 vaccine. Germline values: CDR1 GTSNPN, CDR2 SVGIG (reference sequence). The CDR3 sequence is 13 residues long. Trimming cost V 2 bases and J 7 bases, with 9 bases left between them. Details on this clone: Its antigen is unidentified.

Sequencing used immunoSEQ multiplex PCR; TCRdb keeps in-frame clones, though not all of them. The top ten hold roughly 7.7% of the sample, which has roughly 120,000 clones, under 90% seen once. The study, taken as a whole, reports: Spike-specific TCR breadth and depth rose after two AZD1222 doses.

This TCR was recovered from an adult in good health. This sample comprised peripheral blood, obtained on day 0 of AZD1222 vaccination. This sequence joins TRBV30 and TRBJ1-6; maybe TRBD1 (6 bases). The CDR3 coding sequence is TGTGCCTGGAGTAGTGGGGGCAATTCACCCCTCCACTTT. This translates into CAWSSGGNSPLHF.